A single sample is the source of the 14 T cell receptor beta chains below, sequenced in a study of T cells in Graves' hyperthyroidism and ophthalmopathy. Researchers amplified the TCR beta CDR3 regions from RNA transcripts. Primed by the HTBI set, a first-round RT-PCR was run on the TCR CDR3. TCRdb ran MiXCR on the multiplex PCR reads and lists one entry per CDR3 protein. The sample contains 250,000 to 350,000 distinct CDR3 sequences, approximately 15% of which appear only once. The sample was blood. These receptors were taken from a woman aged 55-69 years with Graves' ophthalmopathy.

This clonotype was found a few times. The genes are TRBV6-1 and TRBJ1-2; tentative D call: TRBD1 (6 bases). Germline loops: CDR1 MNHNS, CDR2 SASEGT. The CDR3 runs 14 residues. The V end was cut by 9 bases, the J end by 3 bases, with 17 bases between. The CDR3 coding sequence is TGTGCCAGTTCGCTACCAGGGGACTACTATGGCTACACCTTC. Protein sequence: CASSLPGDYYGYTF.

Many counts were recorded for this clonotype. The chain carries TRBV28 and TRBJ1-1; D perhaps matches TRBD1 (6 bases). CDR1 is MDHEN and CDR2 is SYDVKM in the germline V gene. This CDR3 is 13 amino acids long. Trimming took off 4 bases at V and 10 bases at J, with 16 bases between the two ends. CDR3: CASSSPGGLGAFF. The CDR3 bases are TGTGCCAGCAGTTCTCCCGGGGGCCTGGGAGCTTTCTTT.

This clonotype was counted ten times or more. The chain couples TRBV20-1 to TRBJ2-7; D could derive from TRBD1 or TRBD2 (5 bases each). Trimming left V 4 bases short and J 6 bases short, with 19 bases between. This CDR3 is built from 14 residues. The germline V gene has CDR1 DFQATT and CDR2 SNEGSKA (reference sequence). CDR3 in amino acids: CSATLGPSRSEQYF. The DNA of the CDR3 is TGCAGTGCTACCCTGGGACCATCGCGGAGCGAGCAGTACTTC.

This clonotype was recorded at least ten times. The chain is built from TRBV5-1 and TRBJ2-2, with a weak D call TRBD1 (6 bases). The V and J ends lost 3 bases and 0 bases respectively, with 12 bases between them. In germline, CDR1 is SGHRS, CDR2 YFSETQ. The CDR3 totals 16 residues. The CDR3 nucleotides read TGCGCCAGCAGCTACCTGACAGGCCCGAACACCGGGGAGCTGTTTTTT. This sequence encodes CASSYLTGPNTGELFF.

The table lists this clonotype with many counts. The chain carries TRBV28 and TRBJ2-3; a weak D match, TRBD2 (6 bases). The germline V and J ends were trimmed by 4 bases and 6 bases, with 11 bases remaining between them. The CDR3 spans 13 residues. Germline lookup yields CDR1 MDHEN and CDR2 SYDVKM. CDR3 DNA sequence: TGTGCCAGCAGTTCGACTAGGGTGGATACGCAGTATTTT. This encodes CASSSTRVDTQYF. Complete variable domain (other parts from reference TRBV28 and TRBJ2-3): DVKVTQSSRYLVKRTGEKVFLECVQDMDHENMFWYRQDPGLGLRLIYFSYDVKMKEKGDIPEGYSVSREKKERFSLILESASTNQTSMYLCASSSTRVDTQYFGPGTRLTVL.

This clonotype has only a few counts. CDR3 sequence reads: CAISGQAPTDTQYF. Written as DNA, the CDR3 is TGTGCCATCAGTGGACAGGCCCCTACAGATACGCAGTATTTT. V gene TRBV10-3 combines with J gene TRBJ2-3; D perhaps matches TRBD1 (6 bases). There are 14 residues in the CDR3. Germline V CDR1 and CDR2: ENHRY, SYGVKD. Deletions cut 4 bases from V and 3 bases from J, with 11 bases between.

Many counts were recorded for this clonotype. CDR3 protein: CSAERQGIQHF. The CDR3 nucleotides are TGCAGTGCAGAGAGACAGGGTATCCAGCATTTT. The chain combines TRBV20-1 with TRBJ1-5, with TRBD1 matching 7 bases. The CDR3 runs to 11 residues. Per germline, CDR1 DFQATT and CDR2 SNEGSKA (reference sequence). Trimming removed 6 bases from V and 12 bases from J; junction bases left unmatched: 8.

This clonotype was observed at least ten times. CDR3 loop: CASSPAPGRSSYEQYF. The CDR3 region has the DNA TGCGCCAGCAGCCCCGCCCCGGGTCGAAGCTCCTACGAGCAGTACTTC. The chain uses TRBV4-1 and TRBJ2-7, with D unresolved. The V end lost 4 bases, the J end lost 0 bases, and 16 bases lay between the germline ends. This CDR3 contains 16 residues. Germline loops: CDR1 MGHRA, CDR2 YSYEKL.

This clonotype was picked up a small number of times. The chain recombines TRBV13 with TRBJ2-1; 9 nucleotides align to TRBD2. The CDR3 is 16 amino acids. The junction had 6 bases not matched to a gene; V was cut back by 3 bases and J by 3 bases. Germline values: CDR1 PRHDT, CDR2 FYEKMQ (reference sequence). The CDR3 DNA sequence: TGTGCCAGCAGCTTTTTAGGCGGGAGGGACTACAATGAGCAGTTCTTC. Its translation: CASSFLGGRDYNEQFF.

This clonotype was detected ten times or more. The chain is built from TRBV20-1 and TRBJ2-5; D might be TRBD1 (5 bases). The V gene's germline CDR1 is DFQATT and CDR2 SNEGSKA (reference sequence). V was shortened by 3 bases and J by 1 base, with 12 bases between the two germline ends. This CDR3 contains 14 residues. The DNA of the CDR3 is TGCAGTGCTAGCTCTCGTACAGGCCAAGAGACCCAGTACTTC. Its protein is CSASSRTGQETQYF.

The V gene is TRBV10-3, the J gene TRBJ2-6; possibly TRBD2 for D (5 bases). The CDR3 covers 18 residues. Per germline, CDR1 ENHRY and CDR2 SYGVKD. The V end was cut by 0 bases, the J end by 0 bases, with 12 bases between. The CDR3 protein is CAISESVRAPSGANVLTF. CDR3 sequence (DNA): TGTGCCATCAGTGAGTCTGTGCGGGCGCCCTCTGGGGCCAACGTCCTGACTTTC.

This clonotype has ten or more counts. This chain joins TRBV6-2 or TRBV6-3 and TRBJ1-1; possible D gene TRBD1, 5 bases. Trimming removed 7 bases at V and 4 bases at J, with 13 bases between. Germline CDR1 reads MNHEY; CDR2 reads SVGEGT. CDR3 size: 13 residues. The CDR3 DNA follows: TGTGCCAGCACTAACGGGGGAACCACTGAAGCTTTCTTT. It codes for CASTNGGTTEAFF.

This clonotype showed up many times. The gene calls are TRBV12-3 or TRBV12-4 and TRBJ1-1; D is ambiguous. This CDR3 is built from 18 residues. V was trimmed by 2 bases and J by 5 bases, leaving 24 bases between them. In DNA, the CDR3 is TGTGCCAGCAGTTTAAGGCCGGGTAGACGCAGGTCTTATACTGAAGCTTTCTTT. This encodes CASSLRPGRRRSYTEAFF.

This clonotype was observed many times. The CDR3 loop is CASSGALQETQYF. CDR3 in DNA: TGCGCCAGCAGCGGCGCCCTCCAAGAGACCCAGTACTTC. The chain employs TRBV5-1 and TRBJ2-5; no definite D call. Germline assignment: CDR1 SGHRS and CDR2 YFSETQ. V was trimmed by 4 bases and J by 1 base, leaving 8 bases between them. The CDR3 sequence is 13 residues long.